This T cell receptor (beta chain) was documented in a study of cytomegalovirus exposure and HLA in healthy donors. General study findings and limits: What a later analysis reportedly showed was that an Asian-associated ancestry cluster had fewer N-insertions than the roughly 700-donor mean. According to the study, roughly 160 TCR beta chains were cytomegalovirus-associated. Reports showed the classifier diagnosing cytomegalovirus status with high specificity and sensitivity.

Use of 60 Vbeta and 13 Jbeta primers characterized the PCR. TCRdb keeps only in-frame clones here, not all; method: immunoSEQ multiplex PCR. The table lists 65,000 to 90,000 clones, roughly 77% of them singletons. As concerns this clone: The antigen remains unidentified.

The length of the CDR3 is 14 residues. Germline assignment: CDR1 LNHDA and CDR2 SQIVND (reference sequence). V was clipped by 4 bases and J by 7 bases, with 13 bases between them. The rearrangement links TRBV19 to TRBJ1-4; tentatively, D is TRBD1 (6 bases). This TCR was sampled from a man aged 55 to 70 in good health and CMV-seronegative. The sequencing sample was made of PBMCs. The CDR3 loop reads CASSTQGRGEKLFF. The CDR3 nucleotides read TGTGCCAGTAGTACCCAGGGGAGGGGTGAAAAACTGTTTTTT.